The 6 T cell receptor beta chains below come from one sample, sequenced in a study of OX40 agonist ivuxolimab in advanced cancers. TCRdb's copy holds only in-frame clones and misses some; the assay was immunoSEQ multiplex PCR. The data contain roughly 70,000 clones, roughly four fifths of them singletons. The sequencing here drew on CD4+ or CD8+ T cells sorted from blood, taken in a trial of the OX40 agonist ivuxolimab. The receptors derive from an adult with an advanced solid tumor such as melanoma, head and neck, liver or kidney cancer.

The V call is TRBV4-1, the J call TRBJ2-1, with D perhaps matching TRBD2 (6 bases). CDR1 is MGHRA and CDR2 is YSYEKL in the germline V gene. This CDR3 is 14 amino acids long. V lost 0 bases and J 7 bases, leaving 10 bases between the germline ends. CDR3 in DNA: TGCGCCAGCAGCCAAGATTCGGGGGTGAATGAGCAGTTCTTC. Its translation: CASSQDSGVNEQFF.

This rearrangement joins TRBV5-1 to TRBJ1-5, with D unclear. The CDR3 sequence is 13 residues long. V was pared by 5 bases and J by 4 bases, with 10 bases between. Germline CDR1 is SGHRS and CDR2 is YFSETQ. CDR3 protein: CASSPGPNQPQHF. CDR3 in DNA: TGCGCCAGCAGTCCCGGGCCAAATCAGCCCCAGCATTTT.

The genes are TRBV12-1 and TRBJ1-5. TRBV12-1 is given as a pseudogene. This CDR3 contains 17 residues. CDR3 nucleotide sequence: TGTGCCAGCACGCAGACCGGGCCCTTTTGGATGAATCAGCCCCAGCATTTT. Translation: CASTQTGPFWMNQPQHF.

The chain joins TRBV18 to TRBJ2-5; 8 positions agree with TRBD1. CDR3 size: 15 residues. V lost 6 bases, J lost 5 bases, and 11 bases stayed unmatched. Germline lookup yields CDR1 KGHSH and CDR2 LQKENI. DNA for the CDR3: TGTGCCAGCTCGGCAGGACAGGGTTTATGGGAGACCCAGTACTTC. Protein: CASSAGQGLWETQYF.

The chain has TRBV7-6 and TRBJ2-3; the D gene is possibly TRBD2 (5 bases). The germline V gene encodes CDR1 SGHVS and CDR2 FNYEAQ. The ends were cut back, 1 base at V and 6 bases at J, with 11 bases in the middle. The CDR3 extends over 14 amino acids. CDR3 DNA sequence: TGTGCCAGCAGCTTAGTTGGCGGGTTGGATACGCAGTATTTT. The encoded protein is CASSLVGGLDTQYF.

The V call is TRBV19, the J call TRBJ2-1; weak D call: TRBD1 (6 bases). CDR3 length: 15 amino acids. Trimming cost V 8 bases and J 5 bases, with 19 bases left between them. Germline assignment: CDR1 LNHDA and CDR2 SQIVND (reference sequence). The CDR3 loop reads CASSRTATPHNEQFF. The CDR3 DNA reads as TGTGCCAGTTCCAGGACAGCTACGCCGCACAATGAGCAGTTCTTC. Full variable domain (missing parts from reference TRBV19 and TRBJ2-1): DGGITQSPKYLFRKEGQNVTLSCEQNLNHDAMYWYRQDPGQGLRLIYYSQIVNDFQKGDIAEGYSVSREKKESFPLTVTSAQKNPTAFYLCASSRTATPHNEQFFGPGTRLTVL.